This T cell receptor (beta chain) was sequenced in a study of CD8+CD57+ T cells in acquired aplastic anemia. Study summary: The DNA of sorted CD4+ and CD8+ cells averaged 3.2 ug. Findings and limits, study-wide: Patients and controls were not found to differ significantly in CD8+ Simpson's diversity.

This CDR3 is 13 amino acids long. CDR1 SGHNT and CDR2 YENEEA come from the germline V gene. A remark on this clonotype: Its cognate antigen is unknown. A much more abundant neighbour one base away suggests this may be a read error.

CDR3 and TCR beta VDJ profiling relied on a genomic DNA template. MiXCR, run by TCRdb on the reads, gives a single entry per CDR3 protein. The table shows approximately 250,000 distinct CDR3 sequences, with approximately 82% occurring only once. Patients picked for sequencing had shown CD8+CD57+ cell expansion detected by flow cytometry. Everyone among the patients had severe acquired aplastic anemia. The sample taken for sequencing was sorted CD4+, CD8+, or CD8+CD57+ T cells (not recorded which) from PBMCs. The chain couples TRBV11-3 to TRBJ2-1, with TRBD1 as a possible D gene (6 bases). The TCR sequence derives from a human donor with aplastic anemia. The CDR3 is CASSLELTGSLSF. As DNA, the CDR3 is TGTGCCAGCAGCTTAGAACTGACAGGAAGTCTGTCCTTC.